Listed below are T cell receptor beta chains from one sample, sequenced in a study of T cell responses to AZD1222 COVID-19 vaccine. Produced via immunoSEQ multiplex PCR; TCRdb's table is partial and in-frame only. The data show 65,000 to 75,000 clones, 70% to 90% seen once. Sequenced material: peripheral blood, taken 28 days after the second dose of the MenACWY control vaccine. The receptors derive from an adult who received the MenACWY meningococcal vaccine as a control. Both conserved end residues are trimmed from each CDR3.

V,J,CDR3
TRBV13,TRBJ1-4,ASSSGGTNEKLF
TRBV19,TRBJ2-3,ASSIPEGDTQY
TRBV9,TRBJ2-7,ASSVSGTGEYEQY
TRBV5-4,TRBJ2-7,ASSRGLAGGYEQY
TRBV5-4,TRBJ1-2,ASSGAANYGYT
TRBV3-1/TRBV3-2,TRBJ1-1,ASSHRQPVTEAF
TRBV21-1,TRBJ2-7,ASRNQEGATYEQY
TRBV7-9,TRBJ1-2,ASSLANGGGYT
TRBV6-5,TRBJ1-2,ASSRGADYGYT
TRBV7-2,TRBJ2-7,ASSPGGASSYEQY
TRBV6-5,TRBJ1-4,ASSYARSGGEKLF
TRBV5-6,TRBJ1-6,ASSSSSRNSPLH
TRBV5-1,TRBJ1-2,ASSPGDGYNYGYT
TRBV28,TRBJ1-1,ASCYTTEAF
TRBV2,TRBJ2-1,ASTWISYNEQF
TRBV19,TRBJ1-2,ASSTLDGWGYT
TRBV7-2,TRBJ2-5,ASSSGGGRRSGTQY
TRBV10-3,TRBJ2-7,AISEGDRGSYEQY
TRBV7-2,TRBJ2-7,ASSLVGAGYEQY
TRBV2,TRBJ2-2,ASSDGGVRDGELF
TRBV18,TRBJ2-1,ASSPGLAGGMF
TRBV28,TRBJ2-7,ASRGGTVVSYEQY
TRBV3-1/TRBV3-2,TRBJ1-2,ASSLSSGGRDGYT
TRBV6-5,TRBJ2-6,ASSYDGNSGANVLT
TRBV18,TRBJ2-5,ASSPPATKETQY
TRBV6-5,TRBJ2-3,ASSRGQVSDTQY
TRBV12-3/TRBV12-4,TRBJ1-2,ASSYRTGHGYT
TRBV5-5,TRBJ2-3,ASSSGLAGGSGTDTQY